These 28 T cell receptor beta chains were sequenced from one sample in a study of early T cells in non-severe SARS-CoV-2 infection. TCRdb redid the calling of the 5' RACE reads with MiXCR, one entry per CDR3 protein. The sample includes about 80,000 distinct CDR3 sequences, 10% to 15% seen only once; the top ten take around 3.6%. Sequenced sample: whole blood. The receptor set was obtained from an adult who was a healthcare worker with PCR-confirmed SARS-CoV-2 infection or an uninfected control (not recorded which).

This clonotype was observed a handful of times. V is TRBV9 and J is TRBJ2-7; perhaps TRBD2 as D (5 bases). Trimming removed 2 bases at V and 5 bases at J, with 5 bases between. CDR3 size: 11 residues. Germline CDR1 SGDLS, CDR2 YYNGEE. Written as DNA, the CDR3 is TGTGCCAGCAGCGTGGGAGACGAGCAGTACTTC. It specifies CASSVGDEQYF.

This chain links TRBV28 with TRBJ2-1; D is undetermined. The CDR3 is 13 amino acids. Germline-derived CDR1 and CDR2 are MDHEN and SYDVKM. Trimming cost V 2 bases and J 6 bases, with 8 bases left between them. The CDR3 coding sequence is TGTGCCAGCAGTTTACGTTCTCCCAATGAGCAGTTCTTC. The encoded protein is CASSLRSPNEQFF. The complete variable domain, with remaining parts taken from reference TRBV28 and TRBJ2-1, reads DVKVTQSSRYLVKRTGEKVFLECVQDMDHENMFWYRQDPGLGLRLIYFSYDVKMKEKGDIPEGYSVSREKKERFSLILESASTNQTSMYLCASSLRSPNEQFFGPGTRLTVL.

This clonotype was counted many times. This chain uses TRBV18 with TRBJ1-1; D is possibly TRBD1 (5 bases). Per the germline V gene, CDR1 is KGHSH and CDR2 is LQKENI. Trimming stripped 2 bases from V and 5 bases from J, with 15 bases between. This CDR3 has 15 residues. Written as DNA, the CDR3 is TGTGCCAGCTCACCAACCGGGAGGGGACGGACTGAAGCTTTCTTT. This translates into CASSPTGRGRTEAFF.

Regarding this clonotype: At one end the junction does not follow the germline gene, possibly because of a read error. The V and J genes are TRBV5-1 and TRBJ2-7; possibly TRBD2 for D (5 bases). Per germline, CDR1 SGHRS and CDR2 YFSETQ. CDR3 size: 13 residues. CDR3 nucleotides: TGCGCCAGCAGCTTGGATGGAGACTACGGGCAGTACTTC. Protein product: CASSLDGDYGQYF. Variable domain in full (rest from reference TRBV5-1 and TRBJ2-7): KAGVTQTPRYLIKTRGQQVTLSCSPISGHRSVSWYQQTPGQGLQFLFEYFSETQRNKGNFPGRFSGRQFSNSRSEMNVSTLELGDSALYLCASSLDGDYGQYFGPGTRLTVT.

This clonotype was picked up many times. The V gene is TRBV7-9, the J gene TRBJ1-1, with no clear D. The ends were cut back, 5 bases at V and 2 bases at J, with 9 bases in the middle. Germline CDR1 is SEHNR and CDR2 is FQNEAQ (reference sequence). This CDR3 contains 13 residues. CDR3 loop: CASSRNTNTEAFF. In nucleotides, the CDR3 is TGTGCCAGCAGCCGGAATACAAACACTGAAGCTTTCTTT.

CDR3 coding DNA: TGTGCCAGCAGCTCCGAGCGGGAAGGGGATACGCAGTATTTT. As protein: CASSSEREGDTQYF. This chain joins TRBV7-9 and TRBJ2-3, with 7 bases aligning to TRBD2. Germline V gene data show CDR1 as SEHNR and CDR2 as FQNEAQ (reference sequence). V gave up 4 bases and J gave up 6 bases; unmatched junction bases: 7. The CDR3 is 14 residues long.

This clonotype was recorded many times. The chain has TRBV5-5 and TRBJ2-7, with D unclear. V gave up 0 bases and J gave up 0 bases, with 13 bases separating them. The CDR3 has 16 amino acids. The germline V gene encodes CDR1 SGHKS and CDR2 YYEKEE (reference sequence). The CDR3 bases are TGTGCCAGCAGCTTGGGGCCGGGCACGACCTCCTACGAGCAGTACTTC. Residues: CASSLGPGTTSYEQYF.

This clonotype was seen more than once but under ten times. The chain joins TRBV7-2 to TRBJ1-2; 8 nucleotides line up with TRBD1. Germline V gene lookup returns CDR1 SGHTA and CDR2 FQGNSA. This CDR3 contains 15 residues. V trimming: 5 bases; J trimming: 7 bases; junction bases outside the gene matches: 12. Written as DNA, the CDR3 is TGTGCCAGCAGCCTTTTCCTGGACAGGGCGGTTGGCTACACCTTC. Translated: CASSLFLDRAVGYTF.

The chain combines TRBV2 with TRBJ2-1; 8 positions match TRBD2. The germline V gene encodes CDR1 SNHLY and CDR2 FYNNEI. This CDR3 is built from 13 residues. V gave up 6 bases and J gave up 13 bases; unmatched junction bases: 11. CDR3 nucleotides: TGTGCCAGCAGGGGGGAACTAGCGGCGAGTCAGTTCTTC. Amino acids: CASRGELAASQFF.

A word on this clonotype: The junction does not match germline at one end; this may be a read error. The J gene is TRBJ2-1, the V gene TRBV20-1; TRBD2 matches 8 bases. The CDR3 is 16 amino acids. In germline, CDR1 is DFQATT, CDR2 SNEGSKA (reference sequence). The CDR3, as DNA: TGCAGTGCCAGAGTTTTAGCGGGAATCAGCTACAATGAGCAGTTCTTC. Encoded protein: CSARVLAGISYNEQFF.

This clonotype turned up a few times. This chain joins TRBV29-1 and TRBJ1-4; TRBD1 might be the D (5 bases). Looked up from germline, CDR1 is SQVTM and CDR2 is ANQGSEA. The CDR3 is 14 amino acids. V was pared by 6 bases and J by 5 bases, with 16 bases between. CDR3 sequence reads: CSVAGTVTNEKLFF. CDR3 coding DNA: TGCAGCGTAGCCGGGACGGTTACAAATGAAAAACTGTTTTTT.

This CDR3 reads CATSRSPPGSYEQYF. CDR3 DNA: TGTGCCACCAGCAGATCCCCGCCCGGGAGTTACGAGCAGTACTTC. The chain is built from TRBV15 and TRBJ2-7; D might be TRBD2 (6 bases). The V gene lost 2 bases and the J gene lost 4 bases, with 15 bases spanning the gap. This CDR3 has 15 amino acids. CDR1 LNHNV and CDR2 YYDKDF come from the germline V gene (reference sequence).

The V and J genes are TRBV7-9 and TRBJ2-1; the match to TRBD1 covers 9 bases. After removal of 4 bases from V and 7 bases from J, the junction contained 5 bases not matched to a gene. This CDR3 is built from 14 residues. Germline V gene lookup returns CDR1 SEHNR and CDR2 FQNEAQ (reference sequence). Here the CDR3 reads CASSSWGTGNEQFF. CDR3 DNA: TGTGCCAGCAGCTCCTGGGGGACAGGGAATGAGCAGTTCTTC.

V gene TRBV2 combines with J gene TRBJ2-7; 9 nucleotides match TRBD1. This CDR3 is built from 14 residues. Germline-derived CDR1 and CDR2 are SNHLY and FYNNEI. The ends lost 7 bases at V and 6 bases at J; junction bases unmatched: 10. The CDR3 sequence is CASISSGTGSEQYF. The CDR3 DNA sequence: TGTGCCAGCATCTCTTCTGGGACAGGGAGCGAGCAGTACTTC. The whole variable domain, filled in from reference TRBV2 and TRBJ2-7, reads EPEVTQTPSHQVTQMGQEVILRCVPISNHLYFYWYRQILGQKVEFLVSFYNNEISEKSEIFDDQFSVERPDGSNFTLKIRSTKLEDSAMYFCASISSGTGSEQYFGPGTRLTVT.

The chain employs TRBV20-1 and TRBJ2-7; D is possibly TRBD2 (5 bases). Between the trimmed V and J ends, which lost 3 bases and 1 base, there was a span of 13 bases. From germline, CDR1 is DFQATT and CDR2 SNEGSKA (reference sequence). CDR3 length: 14 amino acids. Here the CDR3 reads CSASGSGGSYEQYF. CDR3 sequence (DNA): TGCAGTGCTAGTGGCTCTGGCGGGTCCTACGAGCAGTACTTC.

This clonotype was seen at least ten times. The CDR3 DNA sequence: TGTGCCAGCAGCTTAGTTCAGTACAATGAGCAGTTCTTC. Protein sequence: CASSLVQYNEQFF. The V call is TRBV11-2, the J call TRBJ2-1, with unresolved D. The CDR3 has 13 residues. Germline V lookup: CDR1 SGHAT, CDR2 FQNNGV. Trimming left V 1 base short and J 4 bases short, with 5 bases between. Based on the CDR3 plus reference TRBV11-2 and TRBJ2-1, the full variable domain is EAGVAQSPRYKIIEKRQSVAFWCNPISGHATLYWYQQILGQGPKLLIQFQNNGVVDDSQLPKDRFSAERLKGVDSTLKIQPAKLEDSAVYLCASSLVQYNEQFFGPGTRLTVL.

This clonotype was seen a few times. This CDR3 is CASGGLASTDTQYF. CDR3 coding DNA: TGTGCCAGCGGGGGTTTAGCTAGCACAGATACGCAGTATTTT. The rearrangement links TRBV25-1 to TRBJ2-3, with D possibly being TRBD1 or TRBD2 (5 bases each). Germline CDR1 is MGHDK and CDR2 is SYGVNS. The V gene lost 8 bases and the J gene lost 0 bases, with 12 bases spanning the gap. This CDR3 spans 14 amino acids.

The V gene is TRBV12-3 or TRBV12-4, the J gene TRBJ2-1, with TRBD2 matching over 9 bases. CDR3 size: 15 residues. V was pared by 3 bases and J by 6 bases, with 6 bases of the junction left unmatched. Here the CDR3 reads CASSLAGGSRNEQFF. CDR3 nucleotide sequence: TGTGCCAGCAGTTTGGCGGGAGGGTCCCGCAATGAGCAGTTCTTC.

In this sample, this clonotype turned up a few times. This chain joins TRBV20-1 and TRBJ2-7; D may be TRBD2 (6 bases). The CDR3 extends over 15 amino acids. Trimming shortened V by 1 base and J by 5 bases, and 18 bases separated the two germline ends. The germline gives CDR1 DFQATT, CDR2 SNEGSKA (reference sequence). DNA of the CDR3: TGCAGTGCTAGAGGGCCGGGCGGGGAAGTCAACGAGCAGTACTTC. Its translation is CSARGPGGEVNEQYF.

The chain recombines TRBV5-4 with TRBJ2-4, with TRBD2 identical over 14 bases. The germline CDR1 and CDR2 sequences are SGHNT and YYREEE (reference sequence). The ends lost 3 bases at V and 6 bases at J; junction bases unmatched: 8. The CDR3 is 17 residues long. The CDR3 protein is CASSSPGTSGRRNIQYF. The CDR3 nucleotides are TGTGCCAGCAGCTCTCCCGGGACTAGCGGGAGAAGAAACATTCAGTACTTC.

This clonotype was seen more than once but under ten times. The rearrangement joins TRBV28 to TRBJ1-1; no clear D. The CDR3 extends over 13 amino acids. Germline V gives CDR1 MDHEN, CDR2 SYDVKM. The ends were cut back, 5 bases at V and 0 bases at J, with 7 bases in the middle. CDR3 DNA sequence: TGTGCCAGCAGTCCCTACGTGAACACTGAAGCTTTCTTT. It encodes CASSPYVNTEAFF.

This clonotype has at least ten counts. The CDR3 DNA reads TGTGCCAGCAGGACTCGGACTAGCGGGAGAGGCTACAATGAGCAGTTCTTC. It yields the protein CASRTRTSGRGYNEQFF. The chain couples TRBV6-5 to TRBJ2-1; 13 positions agree with TRBD2. CDR1 is MNHEY and CDR2 is SVGAGI in the germline V gene. This CDR3 has 17 residues. V shed 6 bases, J shed 3 bases, and the junction held 8 bases outside the gene matches.

This clonotype has a single count. The chain couples TRBV3-1 to TRBJ2-7, with a weak D call TRBD2 (5 bases). Trimming removed 8 bases from V and 0 bases from J, with 11 bases in between. CDR3 length: 13 amino acids. CDR1 and CDR2 (germline): LGHDT, YNNKEL (reference sequence). The CDR3: CASSSGSSYEQYF. DNA of the CDR3: TGTGCCAGCTCCAGCGGCAGCTCCTACGAGCAGTACTTC.

The chain recombines TRBV7-2 with TRBJ2-1; 11 positions agree with TRBD2. J lost 3 bases, V lost 0 bases, and 7 bases had no gene match. CDR1 is SGHTA and CDR2 is FQGNSA in the germline V gene. The length of the CDR3 is 18 residues. The CDR3 protein is CASSLASGGAPRYNEQFF. The CDR3 coding sequence is TGTGCCAGCAGCTTAGCTAGCGGGGGGGCCCCTCGCTACAATGAGCAGTTCTTC.

There are a few counts of this clonotype. The chain couples TRBV7-2 to TRBJ1-1; D unresolved. Germline CDR1 is SGHTA and CDR2 is FQGNSA. The CDR3 is 15 amino acids. Trimming cost V 5 bases and J 0 bases, with 13 bases left between them. In DNA form, the CDR3 reads TGTGCCAGCAGCCCGCGCTCGGCAGTGAACACTGAAGCTTTCTTT. Its protein is CASSPRSAVNTEAFF.

The V call is TRBV9, the J call TRBJ1-1, with no clear D. This CDR3 is 15 amino acids long. The V end lost 0 bases, the J end lost 6 bases, and 15 bases lay between the germline ends. Germline V CDR1 and CDR2: SGDLS, YYNGEE. The CDR3 sequence: CASSVGVTGVSEAFF. CDR3 DNA sequence: TGTGCCAGCAGCGTAGGGGTTACCGGTGTCTCTGAAGCTTTCTTT.

This chain links TRBV18 with TRBJ2-3; TRBD1 might be the D (5 bases). V lost 3 bases to trimming and J lost 3 bases, with 7 bases between them. CDR1 and CDR2 from the germline V gene are KGHSH and LQKENI. This CDR3 comprises 13 residues. This CDR3 reads CASSPRATDTQYF. As DNA, the CDR3 is TGTGCCAGCTCACCCAGGGCTACAGATACGCAGTATTTT. The full variable domain, with the rest looked up from reference TRBV18 and TRBJ2-3, is NAGVMQNPRHLVRRRGQEARLRCSPMKGHSHVYWYRQLPEEGLKFMVYLQKENIIDESGMPKERFSAEFPKEGPSILRIQQVVRGDSAAYFCASSPRATDTQYFGPGTRLTVL.

This clonotype was seen a few times. The chain carries TRBV7-3 and TRBJ2-1, with 9 bases fitting TRBD2. The CDR3 is 16 residues long. From germline, CDR1 is SGHTA and CDR2 FQGTGA. Losses at the gene ends were 2 bases for V and 9 bases for J; bases not matched to a gene: 11. CDR3 sequence (DNA): TGTGCCAGCAGCTTATTAGCTAGCGGGGCCTTCAGTGAGCAGTTCTTC. Protein sequence: CASSLLASGAFSEQFF.